What follows are 21 T cell receptor beta chains derived from one specimen sequenced in a study of shared clonotypes between healthy human individuals. Using immunoSEQ multiplex PCR, the repertoire was profiled, and TCRdb retains in-frame clones only, with some absent. The sample has 2 million to 3 million clones, 80% to 95% seen once. The sample comprised naive CD4+ T cells from PBMCs. Subset given: CD45RA+ positively selected. The receptors were gathered from a man younger than 35 in good health. Some clones in this sample may be carry-over from other donors' samples.

The chain links TRBV4-2 to TRBJ1-4; D not certain. V lost 9 bases, J lost 2 bases, and 19 bases lay in between. The CDR3 is 16 residues long. Germline loops: CDR1 LGHNA, CDR2 YNFKEQ. The CDR3 nucleotides are TGTGCCAGTACCCAGTCAACAGCCGCGACTAATGAAAAACTGTTTTTT. Translation: CASTQSTAATNEKLFF.

The gene calls are TRBV6-1 and TRBJ1-5, with 8 nucleotides matching TRBD1. V trimming: 2 bases; J trimming: 4 bases; junction bases outside the gene matches: 4. Germline CDR1 is MNHNS and CDR2 is SASEGT. This CDR3 spans 15 amino acids. The CDR3: CASSERTGMNQPQHF. In DNA form, the CDR3 reads TGTGCCAGCAGTGAAAGGACAGGGATGAATCAGCCCCAGCATTTT.

The chain carries TRBV7-2 and TRBJ2-5; tentative D call: TRBD1 (5 bases). The V gene's germline CDR1 is SGHTA and CDR2 FQGNSA. The CDR3 runs 16 residues. V lost 0 bases and J lost 4, with 15 bases in between. CDR3 in amino acids: CASSLARGRVPETQYF. The CDR3 coding sequence is TGTGCCAGCAGCTTAGCTAGGGGCAGAGTACCAGAGACCCAGTACTTC.

The chain couples TRBV2 to TRBJ1-1; 7 bases are shared with TRBD1. Trimming cost V 2 bases and J 0 bases; bases outside gene matches: 3. Looked up from germline, CDR1 is SNHLY and CDR2 is FYNNEI. The CDR3 consists of 15 residues. The CDR3 sequence is CASSEQGVMNTEAFF. The DNA of the CDR3 is TGTGCCAGCAGTGAACAGGGGGTGATGAACACTGAAGCTTTCTTT. Looking up the rest from reference TRBV2 and TRBJ1-1 gives the full variable domain: EPEVTQTPSHQVTQMGQEVILRCVPISNHLYFYWYRQILGQKVEFLVSFYNNEISEKSEIFDDQFSVERPDGSNFTLKIRSTKLEDSAMYFCASSEQGVMNTEAFFGQGTRLTVV.

This clone was seen once. This chain uses TRBV18 with TRBJ1-2; a weak D match, TRBD1 (6 bases). Germline loops: CDR1 KGHSH, CDR2 LQKENI. V was clipped by 5 bases and J by 2 bases, with 27 bases between them. CDR3 length: 19 residues. This CDR3 is CASSSSPGQPRSVNYGYTF. The CDR3 DNA reads TGTGCCAGCTCATCAAGTCCGGGACAACCTAGGTCTGTCAACTATGGCTACACCTTC.

The chain combines TRBV4-1 with TRBJ1-6; no firm D call. V lost 0 bases, J lost 8 bases, and 14 bases lay in between. Germline V gene lookup returns CDR1 MGHRA and CDR2 YSYEKL. The length of the CDR3 is 16 residues. The CDR3 DNA reads as TGCGCCAGCAGCCAAGATCCGAAGGGTAGATATTCACCCCTCCACTTT. Protein product: CASSQDPKGRYSPLHF.

About this clone itself: Within the sample, other DNA sequences also encode this same CDR3. V is TRBV9 and J is TRBJ2-1; 7 bases align to TRBD2. In germline, CDR1 is SGDLS, CDR2 YYNGEE. The CDR3 is made up of 16 amino acids. With V trimmed by 0 bases and J by 0 bases, 3 bases remained unmatched. CDR3 in amino acids: CASSVVGGSSYNEQFF. The CDR3 DNA reads TGTGCCAGCAGCGTAGTTGGCGGGAGCTCCTACAATGAGCAGTTCTTC.

The chain couples TRBV6-1 to TRBJ2-1, with 7 positions matching TRBD2. The germline CDR1 and CDR2 sequences are MNHNS and SASEGT. This CDR3 comprises 15 residues. Trimming at V came to 7 bases and at J to 0 bases, leaving 6 bases not matched to a gene. CDR3 sequence: CASTFLAASYNEQFF. CDR3 DNA: TGTGCCAGCACTTTTCTAGCGGCCTCCTACAATGAGCAGTTCTTC.

This chain uses TRBV7-2 with TRBJ2-3; 11 positions agree with TRBD2. The V segment lost 5 bases and the J segment 5 bases; nucleotides outside the gene matches: 9. In germline, CDR1 is SGHTA, CDR2 FQGNSA. CDR3 length: 16 amino acids. CDR3 nucleotides: TGTGCCAGCAGCCCAGGGGGACTAGCGGCCGGAGATACGCAGTATTTT. This gives the protein CASSPGGLAAGDTQYF.

This rearrangement joins TRBV28 to TRBJ2-5, with TRBD2 identical over 9 bases. The last part of the DNA fits TRBJ2-7 better; the J call may be wrong. CDR3 length equals 15 residues. Germline lookup yields CDR1 MDHEN and CDR2 SYDVKM. CDR3 protein: CASGGASAGGAEQYF. For the CDR3, the DNA is TGTGCCAGCGGCGGGGCTTCAGCGGGGGGTGCCGAGCAGTACTTC.

The V call is TRBV5-1, the J call TRBJ2-7; D tentatively reads TRBD1 or TRBD2 (5 bases each). The CDR3 totals 17 residues. Germline CDR1 reads SGHRS; CDR2 reads YFSETQ. The ends were cut back, 1 base at V and 4 bases at J, with 21 bases in the middle. Written as DNA, the CDR3 is TGCGCCAGCAGCTTGCTTTTCTCTATCGGGACGGGGTACGAGCAGTACTTC. Translating it yields CASSLLFSIGTGYEQYF.

The chain joins TRBV28 to TRBJ1-5; unclear D gene. The CDR3 covers 13 residues. CDR1 is MDHEN and CDR2 is SYDVKM in the germline V gene. Trimming took 6 bases from V and 0 from J, leaving 6 bases between them. The CDR3 bases are TGTGCCAGCAGCCAATATAGCAATCAGCCCCAGCATTTT. This encodes CASSQYSNQPQHF.

The chain uses TRBV2 and TRBJ1-1; maybe TRBD1 (6 bases). Deletions cut 5 bases from V and 3 bases from J, with 13 bases between. This CDR3 region has 14 residues. Germline V gives CDR1 SNHLY, CDR2 FYNNEI. CDR3 sequence (DNA): TGTGCCAGCAGTTTCCAGGGGTCGGACACTGAAGCTTTCTTT. Translated, it gives CASSFQGSDTEAFF.

The chain combines TRBV7-9 with TRBJ1-1, with a possible D match to TRBD1 (5 bases). Germline V gene sequence: CDR1 SEHNR, CDR2 FQNEAQ (reference sequence). V was shortened by 2 bases and J by 0 bases, with 19 bases between the two germline ends. The CDR3 contains 18 residues. In nucleotides, the CDR3 is TGTGCCAGCAGCTTAAATGTTGGGACCGTTGTTATGAACACTGAAGCTTTCTTT. Its translation: CASSLNVGTVVMNTEAFF. Filled out from reference TRBV7-9 and TRBJ1-1, the complete variable domain reads DTGVSQNPRHKITKRGQNVTFRCDPISEHNRLYWYRQTLGQGPEFLTYFQNEAQLEKSRLLSDRFSAERPKGSFSTLEIQRTEQGDSAMYLCASSLNVGTVVMNTEAFFGQGTRLTVV.

V is TRBV7-2 and J is TRBJ2-7, with D perhaps TRBD2 (5 bases). This CDR3 region has 15 residues. Germline CDR1 is SGHTA and CDR2 is FQGNSA. V was cut by 3 bases and J by 2 bases, with 14 bases left in between. CDR3 nucleotide sequence: TGTGCCAGCAGCTTCGCGGGTTGGGCCCCCTACGAGCAGTACTTC. This encodes CASSFAGWAPYEQYF.

Comment on this clone: At the DNA level, this CDR3 is encoded by other sequences in the same sample as well. The chain joins TRBV5-1 to TRBJ2-7; D is perhaps TRBD1 (6 bases). Germline V gives CDR1 SGHRS, CDR2 YFSETQ. The CDR3 is made up of 14 amino acids. Trimming pared 2 bases from V and 3 bases from J, leaving 12 bases between. The chain's CDR3 is CASSFTADSYEQYF. CDR3 DNA sequence: TGCGCCAGCAGCTTTACGGCGGACAGCTACGAGCAGTACTTC.

As for this clone: At the DNA level, this CDR3 is encoded by other sequences in the same sample as well. The chain is built from TRBV9 and TRBJ1-3; D unclear. V lost 0 bases to trimming and J lost 0 bases, with 7 bases between them. The CDR3 contains 15 residues. Germline-derived CDR1 and CDR2 are SGDLS and YYNGEE. This chain's CDR3 is CASSVGGISGNTIYF. The CDR3 bases are TGTGCCAGCAGCGTAGGGGGAATCTCTGGAAACACCATATATTTT.

The chain carries TRBV9 and TRBJ1-3; D remains unclear. This CDR3 region has 15 residues. In germline, CDR1 is SGDLS, CDR2 YYNGEE. Trimming removed 3 bases at V and 0 bases at J, with 10 bases between. The CDR3 DNA follows: TGTGCCAGCAGCGCCGGACGGGTCTCTGGAAACACCATATATTTT. This translates into CASSAGRVSGNTIYF.

The J gene is TRBJ2-7, the V gene TRBV19; TRBD2 matches at 11 bases. Germline lookup yields CDR1 LNHDA and CDR2 SQIVND (reference sequence). J lost 6 bases, V lost 3 bases, and 7 bases had no gene match. This CDR3 is 15 amino acids long. DNA of the CDR3: TGTGCCAGTAGTATCCCAACTAGCGGGGGTCTCGAGCAGTACTTC. It codes for CASSIPTSGGLEQYF. The full variable domain, completed using reference TRBV19 and TRBJ2-7, is DGGITQSPKYLFRKEGQNVTLSCEQNLNHDAMYWYRQDPGQGLRLIYYSQIVNDFQKGDIAEGYSVSREKKESFPLTVTSAQKNPTAFYLCASSIPTSGGLEQYFGPGTRLTVT.

The V gene is TRBV2, the J gene TRBJ2-5, with D possibly TRBD2 on 5 matching bases. The length of the CDR3 is 14 residues. Per germline, CDR1 SNHLY and CDR2 FYNNEI. Trimming shortened V by 10 bases and J by 5 bases, and 20 bases separated the two germline ends. Written as DNA, the CDR3 is TGTGCCACAGACCTAGGACTTCTAGATGAGACCCAGTACTTC. Its protein is CATDLGLLDETQYF.

This clone occurred a few times. V gene TRBV29-1 combines with J gene TRBJ1-4; D call uncertain. V lost 6 bases, J lost 3 bases, and 11 bases lay in between. Germline lookup yields CDR1 SQVTM and CDR2 ANQGSEA. The CDR3 is 13 residues long. The CDR3 DNA is TGCAGCGTAGTCGACGGAGCTAATGAAAAACTGTTTTTT. Translated, it gives CSVVDGANEKLFF.